The clone carrying this TCR beta chain has more than one count but fewer than ten. Cohorts were based on clinical histories the participants reported. The record originates from a study of blood T cell repertoires in COVID-19. Sequenced by immunoSEQ multiplex PCR; TCRdb stores in-frame clones only, minus some. This table holds about 210,000 clones, 80% found once. CDR1 LGHNT and CDR2 FRNRAP come from the germline V gene. The CDR3 contains 14 residues. The V and J ends lost 3 bases and 8 bases, in that order; junction bases with no gene match: 5. The sequenced sample consisted of PBMCs or T cells enriched from blood (not recorded which). This clonotype originated in a man under 40 with acute COVID-19. This chain links TRBV12-5 with TRBJ2-4; 9 bases fit TRBD2. Written as DNA, the CDR3 is TGTGCTAGTGGTTTAGCGGGGGGCCGGGACATTCAGTACTTC. This gives the protein CASGLAGGRDIQYF.